This TCR beta chain was observed in a study of T-cell reconstitution after alpha-beta-depleted transplantation in children. The CDR3 is 19 residues long. Trimming pared 0 bases from V and 3 bases from J, leaving 20 bases between. CDR1 SGHVS and CDR2 FQNEAQ come from the germline V gene. The TCRbeta library was prepared with unique molecular identifiers. TCRdb passed the PCR reads through MiXCR, listing each CDR3 protein once. In the table there are 500,000 to 600,000 distinct CDR3 sequences, 15% to 20% of which are singletons. The V and J genes are TRBV7-8 and TRBJ2-2; the D is unclear. The receptor's source is a human donor who donated a stem cell graft to a child with acute lymphoblastic leukemia. The sample consisted of PBMCs from the stem cell graft donor, taken from the stem cell graft. CDR3 sequence reads: CASSLAGQFSRVDTGELFF. The CDR3 coding sequence is TGTGCCAGCAGCTTAGCTGGGCAGTTCTCAAGGGTAGACACCGGGGAGCTGTTTTTT.